This is a list of T cell receptor beta chains from one sample in a study of blood T cells in healthy people across ages. Each CDR3 protein is one row after TCRdb ran MiXCR on the 5' RACE reads. The data show about 1,500,000 distinct CDR3 sequences, 28% seen once. The sample consisted of blood. The source is a woman in her 30s in good health. CDR3s include the opening cysteine and the closing phenylalanine or tryptophan. D genes are given only for firm matches. Some rows mark clone size as missing; the rest say once, few, many or name a class of expanded clone.

TRBV6-5,-,TRBD1,TRBJ1-5,CASSRGGGPQHF,TGTGCCAGCAGTCGAGGGGGCGGGCCCCAGCATTTT
TRBV10-3,once,-,TRBJ2-2,CAISASSSTNTGELFF,TGTGCCATCAGTGCATCCTCTAGCACCAACACCGGGGAGCTGTTTTTT
TRBV20-1,many,-,TRBJ2-4,CSARTAGKNIQYF,TGCAGTGCTAGAACCGCAGGCAAAAACATTCAGTACTTC
TRBV27,many,TRBD2,TRBJ2-4,CASRGRLAGNIQYF,TGTGCCAGCAGAGGCCGTCTAGCGGGAAACATTCAGTACTTC
TRBV29-1,-,-,TRBJ1-1,CSEGGRRNTEAFF,TGCAGCGAGGGGGGCAGGAGGAACACTGAAGCTTTCTTT
TRBV3-1,few,-,TRBJ1-6,CASTLGYSPLHF,TGTGCCAGCACCCTCGGGTATTCACCCCTCCACTTT
TRBV25-1,-,-,TRBJ2-5,CASSGGDRPPSQETQYF,TGTGCCAGCAGTGGAGGCGACAGGCCACCGTCCCAAGAGACCCAGTACTTC
TRBV12-3/TRBV12-4,-,-,TRBJ2-3,CARAVADTQYF,TGTGCCAGAGCGGTGGCAGATACGCAGTATTTT
TRBV7-9,many,TRBD1,TRBJ2-6,CASSSMDRFSGANVLTF,TGTGCCAGCAGCTCCATGGACAGGTTCTCTGGGGCCAACGTCCTGACTTTC
TRBV25-1,-,-,TRBJ2-7,CASSDWGGLSSYEQYF,TGTGCCAGCAGTGATTGGGGGGGCCTATCCTCCTACGAGCAGTACTTC
TRBV20-1,-,TRBD2,TRBJ2-5,CSFRSGSRGETQYF,TGCAGCTTTCGTAGCGGGAGTAGGGGGGAGACCCAGTACTTC
TRBV7-2,many,TRBD2,TRBJ2-7,CASSLAGTSGSIEQYF,TGTGCCAGCAGCTTAGCCGGGACTAGCGGGAGTATCGAGCAGTACTTC
TRBV6-5,-,-,TRBJ1-6,CASSIQDHNSPLHF,TGTGCCAGCAGTATCCAGGACCATAATTCACCCCTCCACTTT
TRBV5-1,many,-,TRBJ2-7,CASSPSGVGYEQYF,TGCGCCAGCAGCCCTTCCGGGGTTGGGTACGAGCAGTACTTC
TRBV20-1,few,-,TRBJ2-5,CSARSVFSGTETQYF,TGCAGTGCTAGATCAGTCTTCTCTGGGACAGAGACCCAGTACTTC
TRBV6-2/TRBV6-3,-,-,TRBJ1-1,CASSYARRDEAFF,TGTGCCAGCAGTTACGCGAGGAGGGATGAAGCTTTCTTT
TRBV3-1,-,TRBD2,TRBJ2-5,CASSQTSGRWGETQYF,TGTGCCAGCAGCCAGACTAGCGGGAGGTGGGGAGAGACCCAGTACTTC
TRBV20-1,few,TRBD2,TRBJ2-7,CSAPSGRSYEQYF,TGCAGTGCTCCTAGCGGGAGAAGCTACGAGCAGTACTTC
TRBV29-1,-,TRBD1,TRBJ1-1,CSVQGGRGQTEAFF,TGCAGCGTTCAAGGGGGCAGGGGGCAAACTGAAGCTTTCTTT
TRBV6-6,few,TRBD1,TRBJ2-7,CASSYRQGSDEQYF,TGTGCCAGCAGTTACCGACAGGGCTCTGACGAGCAGTACTTC
TRBV29-1,many,TRBD1,TRBJ2-3,CSVGDRDEQYF,TGCAGCGTTGGGGACAGGGATGAGCAGTATTTT
TRBV7-9,-,-,TRBJ2-7,CASSLDPLVGVEQYF,TGTGCCAGCAGCTTAGATCCTTTAGTTGGGGTCGAGCAGTACTTC
TRBV9,-,-,TRBJ1-6,CASSVGEGGGSPLHF,TGTGCCAGCAGCGTAGGGGAGGGAGGAGGTTCACCCCTCCACTTT